This TCR beta chain was identified during a study of T cell changes during pregnancy in multiple sclerosis (dated by TCRdb to about 2019). The study in broad terms: The study examined how the T cell repertoire changed over the course of pregnancy in women with multiple sclerosis.

A remark on this clone: Its antigen has not been determined. It has no much larger one-base neighbor in the sample; base qualities were not kept.

Taken from the germline V gene, the CDR1 and CDR2 loops are ENHRY and SYGVKD. The CDR3 runs 14 residues from the cysteine to the phenylalanine. Of all the DNA, just the CDR3 is kept, 42 bases in frame from base 1. Here V drops 6 bases and J drops 2 bases, and the junction holds 1 base not matched to any gene. The receptor library was made with the immunoSEQ multiplex PCR assay. As stored in TCRdb, this immuneACCESS dataset retains in-frame rearrangements with V and J assigned. A fraction of the clones does not appear; measured against another copy, unresolved V genes explain less than half of the discrepancy, and the remainder lacks a known reason. Across this sample there are about 40,000 clones, with 80% to 90% seen only once. Clones ranked in the top ten supply roughly 0.5% of the sample.

Specimen: CD4+ T cells from peripheral blood mononuclear cells, collected in the first trimester of pregnancy. This sequence was found in a female donor with multiple sclerosis, enrolled in a pregnancy study. The chain employs TRBV10-3 and TRBJ1-5, and 10 junction bases match TRBD1. The DNA sequence is given as TGTGCCATCAGCGGGACAGGGGGCAATCAGCCCCAGCATTTT. Translation gives CAISGTGGNQPQHF.